Presented here are 8 T cell receptor beta chains from one specimen sequenced in a study of response to subunit inactivated influenza vaccine. TCRdb independently ran MiXCR on the RT-PCR reads; one entry per CDR3 protein. The sample yields 400,000 to 650,000 distinct CDR3 sequences, approximately 6.9% seen once. Sequencing was performed on PBMCs from blood, taken 23 months after vaccination. These receptors all come from a man between 50 and 69 years old who received an inactivated influenza vaccine.

In its sample, this clonotype was seen a few times. V is TRBV18 and J is TRBJ2-5, with 7 bases that match TRBD1. Trimming removed 3 bases from V and 5 bases from J; junction bases left unmatched: 12. Germline assignment: CDR1 KGHSH and CDR2 LQKENI. There are 16 residues in the CDR3. CDR3 protein: CASSPPEGAHVETQYF. CDR3 bases: TGTGCCAGCTCACCGCCCGAGGGGGCGCACGTGGAGACCCAGTACTTC.

The V call is TRBV7-9, the J call TRBJ2-3; TRBD1 is a possible D gene (6 bases). The germline CDR1 and CDR2 sequences are SEHNR and FQNEAQ (reference sequence). V lost 2 bases and J lost 3, with 15 bases in between. The CDR3 consists of 16 residues. The CDR3 DNA reads TGTGCCAGCAGCTTAAAAGGACAGAGAATTACAGATACGCAGTATTTT. Residues: CASSLKGQRITDTQYF.

This clonotype was observed many times. This chain connects TRBV7-2 to TRBJ2-3, with 13 bases lining up with TRBD2. Germline lookup yields CDR1 SGHTA and CDR2 FQGNSA. This CDR3 has 16 amino acids. The V gene end was trimmed by 5 bases and the J gene end by 3 bases; junction bases not matched to a gene: 5. Written as DNA, the CDR3 is TGTGCCAGCAGCCCTGCACTAGCGGGGGGGACAGATACGCAGTATTTT. Amino acid sequence: CASSPALAGGTDTQYF.

This clonotype has more than one count but fewer than ten. The chain uses TRBV12-3 or TRBV12-4 and TRBJ1-2; 11 nucleotides match TRBD1. V lost 4 bases and J lost 7; bases outside the gene matches: 8. This CDR3 spans 15 amino acids. This chain's CDR3 is CASSSPTGTGGGYTF. The CDR3 bases are TGTGCCAGCAGTTCACCCACCGGGACAGGGGGTGGCTACACCTTC.

This chain uses TRBV9 with TRBJ2-5; possible D gene TRBD2, 6 bases. This CDR3 is built from 15 residues. The germline gives CDR1 SGDLS, CDR2 YYNGEE. Trimming pared 2 bases from V and 4 bases from J, leaving 15 bases between. The CDR3 sequence: CASSVGGAGGETQYF. CDR3 sequence (DNA): TGTGCCAGCAGCGTGGGCGGGGCCGGTGGAGAGACCCAGTACTTC.

This chain links TRBV24-1 with TRBJ2-1; D may correspond to TRBD1 or TRBD2 (5 bases each). CDR1 and CDR2 from the germline V gene are KGHDR and SFDVKD. The CDR3 totals 14 residues. V shed 3 bases and J shed 9 bases, with 14 bases lying between them. CDR3 sequence (DNA): TGTGCCACCAGTGATGGTGGGACGGAGTTTGAGCAGTTCTTC. Translated, it gives CATSDGGTEFEQFF.

The V and J genes are TRBV12-3 or TRBV12-4 and TRBJ2-4, with 8 bases that match TRBD1. This CDR3 contains 19 residues. V shed 6 bases, J shed 0 bases, and the junction held 16 bases outside the gene matches. CDR3 DNA sequence: TGTGCCAGCAGCACTCTTTTTTCGGACAGGGAACTAGCCAAAAACATTCAGTACTTC. Translating gives CASSTLFSDRELAKNIQYF.

In this sample, this clonotype turned up many times. This chain connects TRBV20-1 to TRBJ2-4; TRBD1 aligns across 8 bases. The CDR3 spans 12 residues. The trim removed 6 bases at V and 12 bases at J, leaving 10 bases unmatched. Germline V gene sequence: CDR1 DFQATT, CDR2 SNEGSKA (reference sequence). DNA for the CDR3: TGCAGTGCCAACGGACAGGGATTGGGTCAGTACTTC. Residues: CSANGQGLGQYF.